One sample yielded the 20 T cell receptor beta chains listed below, sequenced in a study of read filtering for tumor transcriptome and immune sequencing. Molecular barcoded adaptors covering alpha/delta and beta/gamma chains were used on roughly 370 ng RNA. TCRdb re-called the reads with MiXCR, one entry per CDR3 protein. The repertoire holds 39,000 or so distinct CDR3 sequences, with roughly 12% as singletons. Material for sequencing was a population of CD138-negative cells sorted from bone marrow. Receptors originate from a donor over 35 with multiple myeloma.

The sample holds a few counts of this clonotype. This chain links TRBV7-2 with TRBJ2-2, with 14 nucleotides matching TRBD2. J gave up 6 bases and V 5 bases, and 11 bases lay outside the gene matches. The CDR3 covers 18 residues. Germline V gene data show CDR1 as SGHTA and CDR2 as FQGNSA. CDR3 residues: CASSRVRGLAGGPGELFF. The DNA for the CDR3 is TGTGCCAGCAGCCGCGTACGAGGACTAGCGGGAGGTCCCGGGGAGCTGTTTTTT. The whole variable domain, remainder taken from reference TRBV7-2 and TRBJ2-2, is GAGVSQSPSNKVTEKGKDVELRCDPISGHTALYWYRQSLGQGLEFLIYFQGNSAPDKSGLPSDRFSAERTGGSVSTLTIQRTQQEDSAVYLCASSRVRGLAGGPGELFFGEGSRLTVL.

This clonotype was detected ten times or more. The rearrangement joins TRBV7-2 to TRBJ2-2, with 14 bases that match TRBD2. This CDR3 is 17 amino acids long. Trimming cost V 5 bases and J 7 bases; bases outside gene matches: 9. CDR1 is SGHTA, CDR2 FQGNSA, per germline. CDR3 protein: CASSRGTSGRSGGELFF. Written as DNA, the CDR3 is TGTGCCAGCAGCCGAGGGACTAGCGGGAGATCTGGCGGGGAGCTGTTTTTT.

The sample holds many counts of this clonotype. The V call is TRBV10-3, the J call TRBJ2-5; D is possibly TRBD2 (6 bases). This CDR3 has 15 amino acids. The V end was cut by 3 bases, the J end by 5 bases, with 16 bases between. Germline V gene lookup returns CDR1 ENHRY and CDR2 SYGVKD. CDR3 sequence reads: CAISEGTVSGETQYF. CDR3 DNA sequence: TGTGCCATCAGTGAAGGGACTGTCTCTGGTGAGACCCAGTACTTC.

In this sample, this clonotype turned up many times. The rearrangement uses TRBV5-1 and TRBJ2-1; TRBD1 matches 11 bases. Trimming cost V 1 base and J 4 bases; bases outside gene matches: 7. CDR1 is SGHRS, CDR2 YFSETQ, per germline. This CDR3 is built from 17 residues. The CDR3 sequence: CASSLLVDRGQYNEQFF. CDR3 nucleotides: TGCGCCAGCAGCTTGTTGGTGGACAGGGGGCAATACAATGAGCAGTTCTTC.

This clonotype was seen ten or more times. This chain joins TRBV29-1 and TRBJ1-1; TRBD1 is a possible D gene (5 bases). V lost 8 bases and J 0 bases, leaving 16 bases between the germline ends. Germline assignment: CDR1 SQVTM and CDR2 ANQGSEA. The CDR3 consists of 14 residues. The CDR3 DNA is TGCAGCTTCGGGGCAGGATACATGAACACTGAAGCTTTCTTT. Its translation: CSFGAGYMNTEAFF.

Ten or more counts support this clonotype. V is TRBV29-1 and J is TRBJ2-1, with TRBD2 identical over 12 bases. The CDR3 totals 14 residues. In germline, CDR1 is SQVTM, CDR2 ANQGSEA. V trimming: 6 bases; J trimming: 4 bases; junction bases outside the gene matches: 4. CDR3 sequence: CSVASGRAYNEQFF. In DNA, the CDR3 is TGCAGCGTAGCTAGCGGGAGGGCGTACAATGAGCAGTTCTTC.

In its sample, this clonotype was seen many times. The V call is TRBV24-1, the J call TRBJ2-2, with 8 bases lining up with TRBD1. The V gene end was trimmed by 4 bases and the J gene end by 4 bases; junction bases not matched to a gene: 4. The CDR3 totals 15 residues. Germline V gene data show CDR1 as KGHDR and CDR2 as SFDVKD. The CDR3 DNA follows: TGTGCCACCAGTGAAGTTACAGGGGGCACCGGGGAGCTGTTTTTT. Amino acids: CATSEVTGGTGELFF.

This clonotype has only one observation. Given a far larger clone just one base away, this is likely a sequencing read error. The CDR3 region has the DNA TGTGCCAGCAGCCCCCGACACCACCCTGGGGCCAACGTCCTGACTTTC. Translated, it gives CASSPRHHPGANVLTF. The genes are TRBV11-2 and TRBJ2-6; D not resolved. CDR3 length: 16 amino acids. Germline assignment: CDR1 SGHAT and CDR2 FQNNGV. V was cut by 5 bases and J by 2 bases, with 13 bases left in between.

On this clonotype itself: A junction boundary mismatches the germline segment, possibly from a read error. J is TRBJ1-1 and V is TRBV24-1; 12 nucleotides align to TRBD1. The CDR3 is made up of 18 amino acids. Germline V lookup: CDR1 KGHDR, CDR2 SFDVKD. In nucleotides, the CDR3 is TGTGCCACCAGTGACACACCGGGACAGGGGGCGGGGGACACTGAAGCTCTCTTT. Its translation: CATSDTPGQGAGDTEALF.

This clonotype was detected many times. This rearrangement joins TRBV10-3 to TRBJ2-7; a possible D gene is TRBD2 (6 bases). The CDR3 has 12 residues. Germline V gives CDR1 ENHRY, CDR2 SYGVKD. Trimming pared 8 bases from V and 5 bases from J, leaving 13 bases between. The CDR3 nucleotides read TGTGCCATCGCGGGATCGGTCGACGAGCAGTACTTC. Protein product: CAIAGSVDEQYF.

Turning to this clonotype: Relative to the germline gene, one junction end is altered; a read error may explain this. The chain uses TRBV6-6 and TRBJ2-1, with TRBD2 matching 10 bases. CDR3 length: 14 residues. Germline values: CDR1 MNHNY, CDR2 SVGAGI (reference sequence). The CDR3 sequence is CASSHSGLANEQFF. The CDR3 coding sequence is TGTGCCAGCAGTCACTCGGGACTAGCGAATGAGCAGTTCTTC.

This clonotype appeared many times. This chain joins TRBV9 and TRBJ1-4; 10 nucleotides agree with TRBD1. After removal of 4 bases from V and 4 bases from J, the junction contained 13 bases not matched to a gene. Germline assignment: CDR1 SGDLS and CDR2 YYNGEE. The CDR3 runs 18 residues. The CDR3 reads CASSPRGDRGQVNEKLFF. The CDR3 DNA sequence: TGTGCCAGCAGCCCCCGTGGGGACAGGGGACAGGTTAATGAAAAACTGTTTTTT.

The V gene is TRBV7-2, the J gene TRBJ2-1; D unresolved. Germline V gene sequence: CDR1 SGHTA, CDR2 FQGNSA. V lost 0 bases, J lost 1 base, and 7 bases lay in between. The CDR3 has 15 residues. The CDR3 DNA reads TGTGCCAGCAGCTTAGCTCTCCTATCCTACAATGAGCAGTTCTTC. Translated: CASSLALLSYNEQFF. The full variable domain, completed using reference TRBV7-2 and TRBJ2-1, is GAGVSQSPSNKVTEKGKDVELRCDPISGHTALYWYRQSLGQGLEFLIYFQGNSAPDKSGLPSDRFSAERTGGSVSTLTIQRTQQEDSAVYLCASSLALLSYNEQFFGPGTRLTVL.

This clonotype occurred a few times. The chain couples TRBV30 to TRBJ2-7, with D hard to call. V dropped 0 bases and J dropped 5 bases, with 14 bases sitting between them. The CDR3 contains 14 residues. Germline V gene sequence: CDR1 GTSNPN, CDR2 SVGIG (reference sequence). The CDR3 is CAWSVLRPEDEQYF. Here the CDR3 DNA reads TGTGCCTGGAGTGTACTGAGGCCCGAGGACGAGCAGTACTTC. The full variable domain, rest sourced from reference TRBV30 and TRBJ2-7, is SQTIHQWPATLVQPVGSPLSLECTVEGTSNPNLYWYRQAAGRGLQLLFYSVGIGQISSEVPQNLSASRPQDRQFILSSKKLLLSDSGFYLCAWSVLRPEDEQYFGPGTRLTVT.

This clonotype was detected ten times or more. The chain employs TRBV6-1 and TRBJ2-2; unclear D gene. V lost 6 bases and J 5 bases, leaving 13 bases between the germline ends. From germline, CDR1 is MNHNS and CDR2 SASEGT. This CDR3 contains 14 residues. The CDR3 spells CASSVGLVTGELFF. The CDR3 DNA follows: TGTGCCAGCAGCGTGGGATTAGTAACCGGGGAGCTGTTTTTT.

Details on this clonotype: A far larger clone is off by one base, so a read error is likely. CDR3 in amino acids: CSVDGRALETQFF. In DNA, the CDR3 is TGCAGCGTTGACGGGAGGGCCTTGGAGACCCAGTTCTTC. The chain links TRBV29-1 to TRBJ2-1; TRBD2 matches at 8 bases. The CDR3 loop spans 13 amino acids. The V segment lost 3 bases and the J segment 13 bases; nucleotides outside the gene matches: 11. The germline V gene encodes CDR1 SQVTM and CDR2 ANQGSEA.

At least ten counts were recorded for this clonotype. The V call is TRBV6-4, the J call TRBJ1-1; D uncertain. The CDR3 is made up of 13 amino acids. The germline V gene encodes CDR1 MRHNA and CDR2 SNTAGT. Between the trimmed V and J ends, which lost 8 bases and 4 bases, there was a span of 14 bases. The CDR3 DNA reads as TGTGCCAGCTGTAACTCAGGAGCCACTGAAGCTTTCTTT. It encodes CASCNSGATEAFF.

There are many counts of this clonotype. The genes are TRBV18 and TRBJ2-1; 9 bases map to TRBD2. In germline, CDR1 is KGHSH, CDR2 LQKENI. V was clipped by 0 bases and J by 0 bases; unmatched bases: 0. The CDR3 is 16 residues long. The CDR3 sequence is CASSPPSGSSYNEQFF. The CDR3 region has the DNA TGTGCCAGCTCACCACCTAGCGGGAGCTCCTACAATGAGCAGTTCTTC. Together with reference TRBV18 and TRBJ2-1, the CDR3 gives the full variable domain: NAGVMQNPRHLVRRRGQEARLRCSPMKGHSHVYWYRQLPEEGLKFMVYLQKENIIDESGMPKERFSAEFPKEGPSILRIQQVVRGDSAAYFCASSPPSGSSYNEQFFGPGTRLTVL.

This clonotype was counted at least ten times. This chain joins TRBV29-1 and TRBJ2-7, with D unclear. The CDR3 spans 12 residues. V lost 4 bases and J 1 base, leaving 8 bases between the germline ends. In germline, CDR1 is SQVTM, CDR2 ANQGSEA. The CDR3 coding sequence is TGCAGCGTTGCCGGGCTGTCCTACGAGCAGTACTTC. Translated, it gives CSVAGLSYEQYF.

This clonotype has a count of ten or more. This chain connects TRBV4-3 to TRBJ1-3; maybe TRBD1 (6 bases). The CDR3 is 17 amino acids. Germline assignment: CDR1 LGHNA and CDR2 YSLEER. The germline V and J ends were trimmed by 1 base and 2 bases, with 15 bases remaining between them. The CDR3 region has the DNA TGCGCCAGCAGCCAAGCCCAAGGGACAATGGCTGGAAACACCATATATTTT. Encoded protein: CASSQAQGTMAGNTIYF.